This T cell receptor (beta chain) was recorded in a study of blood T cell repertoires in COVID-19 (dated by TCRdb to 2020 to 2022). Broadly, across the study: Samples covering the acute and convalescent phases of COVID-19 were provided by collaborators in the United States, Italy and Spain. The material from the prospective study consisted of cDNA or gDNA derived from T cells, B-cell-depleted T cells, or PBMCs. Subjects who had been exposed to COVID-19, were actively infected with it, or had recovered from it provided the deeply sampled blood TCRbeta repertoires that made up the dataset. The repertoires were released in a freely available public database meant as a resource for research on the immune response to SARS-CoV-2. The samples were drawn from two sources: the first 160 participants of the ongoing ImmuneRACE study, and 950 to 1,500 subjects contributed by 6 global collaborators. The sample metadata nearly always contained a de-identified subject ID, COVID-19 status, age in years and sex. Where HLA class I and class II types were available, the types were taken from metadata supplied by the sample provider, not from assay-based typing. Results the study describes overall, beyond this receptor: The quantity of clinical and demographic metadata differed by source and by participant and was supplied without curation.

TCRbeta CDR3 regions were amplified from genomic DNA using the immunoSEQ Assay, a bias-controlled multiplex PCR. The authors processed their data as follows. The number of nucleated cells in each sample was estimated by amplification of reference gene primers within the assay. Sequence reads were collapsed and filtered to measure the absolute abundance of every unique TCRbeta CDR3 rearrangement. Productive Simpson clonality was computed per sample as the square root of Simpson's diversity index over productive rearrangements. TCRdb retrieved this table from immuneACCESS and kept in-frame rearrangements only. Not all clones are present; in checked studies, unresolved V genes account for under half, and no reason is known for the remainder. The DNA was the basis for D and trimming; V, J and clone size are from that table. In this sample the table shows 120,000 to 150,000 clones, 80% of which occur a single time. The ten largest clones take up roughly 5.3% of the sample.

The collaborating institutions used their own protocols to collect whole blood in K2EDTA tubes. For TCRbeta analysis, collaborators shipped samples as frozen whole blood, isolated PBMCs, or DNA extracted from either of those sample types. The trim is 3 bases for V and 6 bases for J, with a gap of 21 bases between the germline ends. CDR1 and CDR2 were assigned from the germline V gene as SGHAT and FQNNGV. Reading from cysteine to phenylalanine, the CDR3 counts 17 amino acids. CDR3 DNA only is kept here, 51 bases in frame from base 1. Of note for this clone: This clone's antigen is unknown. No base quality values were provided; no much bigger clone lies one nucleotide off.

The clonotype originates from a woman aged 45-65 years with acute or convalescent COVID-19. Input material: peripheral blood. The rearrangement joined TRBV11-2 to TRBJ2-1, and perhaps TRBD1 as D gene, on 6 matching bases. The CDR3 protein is CASSLVGYGPRGNEQFF. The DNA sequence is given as TGTGCCAGCAGCTTGGTGGGGTATGGTCCCAGGGGCAATGAGCAGTTCTTC.